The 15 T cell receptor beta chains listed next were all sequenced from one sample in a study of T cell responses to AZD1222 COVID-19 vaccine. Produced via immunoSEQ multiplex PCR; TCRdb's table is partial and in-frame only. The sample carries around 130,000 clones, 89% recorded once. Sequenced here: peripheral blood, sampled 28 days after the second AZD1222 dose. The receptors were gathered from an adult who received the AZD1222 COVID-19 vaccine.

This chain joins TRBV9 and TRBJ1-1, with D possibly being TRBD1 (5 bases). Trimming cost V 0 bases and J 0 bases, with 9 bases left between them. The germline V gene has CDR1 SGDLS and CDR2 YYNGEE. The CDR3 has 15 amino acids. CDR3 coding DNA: TGTGCCAGCAGCGTAGGGGCAGGGATGAACACTGAAGCTTTCTTT. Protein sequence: CASSVGAGMNTEAFF.

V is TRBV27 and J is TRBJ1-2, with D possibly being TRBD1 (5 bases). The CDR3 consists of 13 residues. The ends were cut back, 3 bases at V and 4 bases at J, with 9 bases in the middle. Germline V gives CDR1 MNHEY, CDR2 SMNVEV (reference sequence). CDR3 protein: CASSFREGYGYTF. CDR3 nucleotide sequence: TGTGCCAGCAGTTTCAGGGAAGGCTATGGCTACACCTTC.

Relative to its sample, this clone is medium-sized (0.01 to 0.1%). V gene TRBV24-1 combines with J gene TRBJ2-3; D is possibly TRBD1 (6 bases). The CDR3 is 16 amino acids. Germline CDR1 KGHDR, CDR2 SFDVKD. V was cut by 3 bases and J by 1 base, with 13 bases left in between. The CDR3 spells CATSDPGHSGTDTQYF. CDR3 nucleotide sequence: TGTGCCACCAGTGATCCGGGACATTCTGGCACAGATACGCAGTATTTT.

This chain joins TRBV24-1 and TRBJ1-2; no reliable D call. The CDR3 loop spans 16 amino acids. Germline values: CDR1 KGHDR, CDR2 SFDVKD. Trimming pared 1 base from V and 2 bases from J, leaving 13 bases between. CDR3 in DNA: TGTGCCACCAGTGATTTCGCGGAAGCGGTAAACTATGGCTACACCTTC. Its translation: CATSDFAEAVNYGYTF.

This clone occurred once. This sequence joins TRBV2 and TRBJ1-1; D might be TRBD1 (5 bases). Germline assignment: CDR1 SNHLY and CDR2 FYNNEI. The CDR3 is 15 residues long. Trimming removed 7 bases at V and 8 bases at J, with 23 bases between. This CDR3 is CASTEGVPLSWEAFF. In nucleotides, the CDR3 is TGTGCCAGCACCGAAGGGGTTCCGCTGTCTTGGGAAGCTTTCTTT.

This CDR3 is CASSKQGGFQPQHF. The CDR3 region has the DNA TGTGCCAGCAGTAAACAGGGCGGGTTTCAGCCCCAGCATTTT. The rearrangement uses TRBV2 and TRBJ1-5; D perhaps matches TRBD1 (6 bases). The V end lost 5 bases, the J end lost 6 bases, and 14 bases lay between the germline ends. The CDR3 sequence is 14 residues long. The germline V gene encodes CDR1 SNHLY and CDR2 FYNNEI.

CDR3 sequence: CASSHVSGGAYDPDTQYF. As DNA, the CDR3 is TGTGCCAGCAGCCATGTAAGCGGGGGGGCCTATGACCCAGATACGCAGTATTTT. The J gene is TRBJ2-3, the V gene TRBV3-1 (or the pseudogene TRBV3-2), with 10 bases fitting TRBD2. V was pared by 3 bases and J by 4 bases, with 13 bases of the junction left unmatched. CDR3 length equals 18 residues. Germline V gives CDR1 LGHDT, CDR2 YNNKEL (reference sequence).

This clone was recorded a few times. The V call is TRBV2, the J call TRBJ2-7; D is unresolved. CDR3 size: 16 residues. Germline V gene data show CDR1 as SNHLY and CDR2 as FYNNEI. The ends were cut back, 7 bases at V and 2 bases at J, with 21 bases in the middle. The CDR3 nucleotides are TGTGCCAGCAAAACACCGGGTTTTGGTTCAACCTACGAGCAGTACTTC. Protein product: CASKTPGFGSTYEQYF. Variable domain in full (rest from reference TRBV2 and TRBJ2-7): EPEVTQTPSHQVTQMGQEVILRCVPISNHLYFYWYRQILGQKVEFLVSFYNNEISEKSEIFDDQFSVERPDGSNFTLKIRSTKLEDSAMYFCASKTPGFGSTYEQYFGPGTRLTVT.

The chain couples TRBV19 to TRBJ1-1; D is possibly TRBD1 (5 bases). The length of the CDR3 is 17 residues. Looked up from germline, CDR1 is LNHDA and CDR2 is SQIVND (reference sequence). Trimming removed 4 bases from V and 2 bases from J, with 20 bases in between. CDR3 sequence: CASSKGRMGLTNTEAFF. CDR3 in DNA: TGTGCCAGTAGTAAAGGCCGGATGGGGCTGACTAACACTGAAGCTTTCTTT.

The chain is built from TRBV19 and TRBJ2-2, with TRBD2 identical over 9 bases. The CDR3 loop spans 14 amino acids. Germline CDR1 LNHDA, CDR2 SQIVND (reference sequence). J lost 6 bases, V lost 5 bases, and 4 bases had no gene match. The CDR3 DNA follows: TGTGCCAGTAGTCAGCGGGGGGTAGCCGGGGAGCTGTTTTTT. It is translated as CASSQRGVAGELFF.

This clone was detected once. In DNA, the CDR3 is TGTGCCAGTAGCAGGCAGCTAGCGGGGGCGGGGGAGCAGTTCTTC. Its translation: CASSRQLAGAGEQFF. This chain uses TRBV19 with TRBJ2-1; 10 nucleotides line up with TRBD2. Germline V gene data show CDR1 as LNHDA and CDR2 as SQIVND (reference sequence). There are 15 residues in the CDR3. The V segment lost 6 bases and the J segment 10 bases; nucleotides outside the gene matches: 12.

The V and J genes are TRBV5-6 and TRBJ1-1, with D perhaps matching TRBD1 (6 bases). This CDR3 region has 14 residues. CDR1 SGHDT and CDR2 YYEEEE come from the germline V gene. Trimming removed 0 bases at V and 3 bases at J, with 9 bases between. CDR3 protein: CASSLGQADTEAFF. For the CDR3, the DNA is TGTGCCAGCAGCTTGGGACAGGCCGACACTGAAGCTTTCTTT.

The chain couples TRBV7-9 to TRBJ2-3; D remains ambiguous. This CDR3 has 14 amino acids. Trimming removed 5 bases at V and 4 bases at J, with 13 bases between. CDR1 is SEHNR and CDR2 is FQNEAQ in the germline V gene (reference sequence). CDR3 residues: CASSVGSGADTQYF. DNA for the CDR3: TGTGCCAGCAGCGTCGGCTCTGGAGCAGATACGCAGTATTTT.

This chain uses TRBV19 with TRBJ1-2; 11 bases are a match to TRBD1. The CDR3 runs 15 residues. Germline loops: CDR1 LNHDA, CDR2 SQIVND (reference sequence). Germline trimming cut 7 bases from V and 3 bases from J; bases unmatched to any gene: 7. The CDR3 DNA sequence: TGTGCCAGTACCCAGGACAGGGGGCTTGACTATGGCTACACCTTC. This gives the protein CASTQDRGLDYGYTF.

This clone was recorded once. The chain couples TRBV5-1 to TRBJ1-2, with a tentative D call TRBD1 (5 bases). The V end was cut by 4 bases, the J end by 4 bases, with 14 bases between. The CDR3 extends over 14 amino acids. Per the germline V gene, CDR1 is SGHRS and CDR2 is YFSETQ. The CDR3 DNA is TGCGCCAGCAGCCCCGGGGGACTAGGCTATGGCTACACCTTC. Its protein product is CASSPGGLGYGYTF.